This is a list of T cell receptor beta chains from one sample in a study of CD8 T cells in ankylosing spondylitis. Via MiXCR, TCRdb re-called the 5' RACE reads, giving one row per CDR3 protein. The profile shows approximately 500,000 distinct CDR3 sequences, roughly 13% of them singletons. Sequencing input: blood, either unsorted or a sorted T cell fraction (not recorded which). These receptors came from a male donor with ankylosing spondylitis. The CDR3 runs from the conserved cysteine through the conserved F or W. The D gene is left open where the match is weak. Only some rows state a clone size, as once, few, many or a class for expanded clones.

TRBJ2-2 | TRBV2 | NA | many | TGTGCCAGCAGGCCTCTACAGGGAGCCGGGGAGCTGTTTTTT | CASRPLQGAGELFF
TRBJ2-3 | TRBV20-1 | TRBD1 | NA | TGCAGTGCCCCCGGACAGGGACCGGCTTCGGATACGCAGTATTTT | CSAPGQGPASDTQYF
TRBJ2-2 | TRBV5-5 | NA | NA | TGTGCCAGCAGCTTGGTATCGGGTGGTAGCGGTTTTACCGGGGAGCTGTTTTTT | CASSLVSGGSGFTGELFF
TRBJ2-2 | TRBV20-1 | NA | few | TGCAGTGCTAGCCAGAGTGACACCGGGGAGCTGTTTTTT | CSASQSDTGELFF
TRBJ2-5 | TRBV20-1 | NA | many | TGCAGTGCCATTGGACGGGTACGCCAAGAGACCCAGTACTTC | CSAIGRVRQETQYF
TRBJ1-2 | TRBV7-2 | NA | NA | TGTGCCAGCAAGCCGGTAAACAACTATGGCTACACCTTC | CASKPVNNYGYTF
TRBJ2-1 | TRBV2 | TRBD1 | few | TGTGCCAGCACAGGACAGGGGATGTACAATGAGCAGTTCTTC | CASTGQGMYNEQFF
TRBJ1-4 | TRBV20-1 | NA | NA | TGCAGTGTAGCGCTTCCTAATGAAAAACTGTTTTTT | CSVALPNEKLFF
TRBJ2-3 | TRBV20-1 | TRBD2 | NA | TGCAGTGCTAAGCCTAGCGGAAACACAGATACGCAGTATTTT | CSAKPSGNTDTQYF
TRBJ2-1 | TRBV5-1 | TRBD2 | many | TGCGCCAGCAGCCAAATTCTAGCGGGATCACACAATGAGCAGTTCTTC | CASSQILAGSHNEQFF
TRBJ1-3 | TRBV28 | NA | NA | TGTGCCAGCAGTTTACCCCGGGGAAACACCATATATTTT | CASSLPRGNTIYF
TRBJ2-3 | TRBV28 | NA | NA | TGTGCCAGCAACACTTTGGGGGTGCTGGGCACAGATACGCAGTATTTT | CASNTLGVLGTDTQYF
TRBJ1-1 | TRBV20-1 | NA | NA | TGCAGTGCTAGAGTCCCAGGACCAAACACTGAAGCTTTCTTT | CSARVPGPNTEAFF
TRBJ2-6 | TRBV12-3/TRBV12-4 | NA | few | TGTGCCAGCAGTCCAGGAACAGGAAGGACTGGGGCCAACGTCCTGACTTTC | CASSPGTGRTGANVLTF
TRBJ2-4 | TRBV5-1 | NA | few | TGCGCCAGCGCAGACAGAGAAAACATTCAGTACTTC | CASADRENIQYF
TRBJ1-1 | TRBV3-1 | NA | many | TGTGCCAGCAGCGCTCTTTTGAACACTGAAGCTTTCTTT | CASSALLNTEAFF
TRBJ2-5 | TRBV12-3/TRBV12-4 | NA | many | TGTGCCAGCAGTGCCGGGACTTCGGAGACCCAGTACTTC | CASSAGTSETQYF
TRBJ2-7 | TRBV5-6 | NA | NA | TGTGCCAGCAGCTGGACCCTGGGCGAGCAGTACTTC | CASSWTLGEQYF
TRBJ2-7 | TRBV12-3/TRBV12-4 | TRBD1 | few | TGTGCCAGCAGTTTAGGGGGACAGGGTTTTGCCTACGAGCAGTACTTC | CASSLGGQGFAYEQYF
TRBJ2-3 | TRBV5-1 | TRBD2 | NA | TGCGCCAGCAGCTTGATAGCGGGAGGGCCCAGTGGCACAGATACGCAGTATTTT | CASSLIAGGPSGTDTQYF
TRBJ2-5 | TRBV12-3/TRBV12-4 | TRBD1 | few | TGTGCCAGCAGCCCGGACAGGGTTGGGCGCGAGACCCAGTACTTC | CASSPDRVGRETQYF
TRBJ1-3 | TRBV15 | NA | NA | TGTGCCACCAGTTTAAACCGGGACCCCAACTCTGGAAACACCATATATTTT | CATSLNRDPNSGNTIYF
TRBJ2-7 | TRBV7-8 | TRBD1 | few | TGTGCCAGCAGCCCGGACAGGGCAAGCTCCTACGAGCAGTACTTC | CASSPDRASSYEQYF
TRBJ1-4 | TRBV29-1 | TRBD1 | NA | TGCAGCGTCCCAGGGACAGGGTGGGAAAAACTGTTTTTT | CSVPGTGWEKLFF
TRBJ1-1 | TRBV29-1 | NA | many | TGCAGCGCCGGGGTCGGCACTGAAGCTTTCTTT | CSAGVGTEAFF
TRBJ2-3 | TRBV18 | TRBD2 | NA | TGTGCCAGCTCACCGTACGGACTAGCGGGAGGGCCTGGAGATACGCAGTATTTT | CASSPYGLAGGPGDTQYF
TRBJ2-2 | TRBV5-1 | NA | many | TGCGCCAGCAGCGAGGGGAGCTACACCGGGGAGCTGTTTTTT | CASSEGSYTGELFF
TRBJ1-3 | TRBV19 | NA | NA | TGTGCCAGTAGTATTCGGGTAATCTCTGGAAACACCATATATTTT | CASSIRVISGNTIYF
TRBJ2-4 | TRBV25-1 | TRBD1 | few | TGTGCCAGCAGTGGAGGGACAGTAAAAAACATTCAGTACTTC | CASSGGTVKNIQYF
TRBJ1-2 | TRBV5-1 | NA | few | TGCGCCAGCAGCTTGGATGGGGGGAGTGACTACACCTTC | CASSLDGGSDYTF
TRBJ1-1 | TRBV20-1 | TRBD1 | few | TGCAGTGCTGCGGACAGGTTTAACACTGAAGCTTTCTTT | CSAADRFNTEAFF
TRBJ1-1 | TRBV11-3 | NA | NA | TGTGCCAGCAGCCACCGCCCGGTGAGCACTGAAGCTTTCTTT | CASSHRPVSTEAFF
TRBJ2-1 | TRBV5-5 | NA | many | TGTGCCAGCAGCCCGTACTGGGACGATGAGCAGTTCTTC | CASSPYWDDEQFF
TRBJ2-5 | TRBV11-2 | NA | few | TGTGCCAGCAGGGGCAGGGTGTTCCAAGAGACCCAGTACTTC | CASRGRVFQETQYF
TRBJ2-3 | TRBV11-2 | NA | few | TGTGCCAGCAGCACGTGGACAGTCACAGATACGCAGTATTTT | CASSTWTVTDTQYF
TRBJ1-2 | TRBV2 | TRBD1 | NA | TGTGCCTCCTGCGGGGACAGGCGCTATGGCTACACCTTC | CASCGDRRYGYTF
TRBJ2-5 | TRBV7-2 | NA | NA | TGTGCCAGCAGCTTACAGGGTATCCCGGAGACCCAGTACTTC | CASSLQGIPETQYF
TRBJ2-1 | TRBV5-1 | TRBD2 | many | TGCGCCAGCAGCTTTAGAAGAGCGACTAGCGGGAGCCCATACAATGAGCAGTTCTTC | CASSFRRATSGSPYNEQFF
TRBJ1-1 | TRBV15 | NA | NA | TGTGCCACCAGCAGAGAGGAAGGAACTGAAGCTTTCTTT | CATSREEGTEAFF
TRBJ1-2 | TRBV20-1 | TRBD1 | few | TGCAGTGCTAGAGTTAGCCCAGGGGGAGGCTATGGCTACACCTTC | CSARVSPGGGYGYTF
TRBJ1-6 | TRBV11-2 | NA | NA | TGTGCCAGCAGCCCTTATGGGGGGCTCAATTCACCCCTCCACTTT | CASSPYGGLNSPLHF
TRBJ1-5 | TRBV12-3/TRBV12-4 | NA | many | TGTGCCAGCAGTTTAACGGGGGGCAAACAGCCCCAGCATTTT | CASSLTGGKQPQHF
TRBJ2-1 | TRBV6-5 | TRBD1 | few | TGTGCCAGCAGTTTCCAAATCCAGGGGGCTGCCTACAATGAGCAGTTCTTC | CASSFQIQGAAYNEQFF
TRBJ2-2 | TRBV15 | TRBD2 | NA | TGTGCCACCAGCAGTGGGACTAGCGGGCGAGGGCCCGGGGAGCTGTTTTTT | CATSSGTSGRGPGELFF
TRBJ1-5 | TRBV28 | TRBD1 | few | TGTGCCAGCAGTTCCTTTCTGGGGACAGGATTTGAGCCCCAGCATTTT | CASSSFLGTGFEPQHF
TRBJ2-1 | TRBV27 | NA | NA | TGTGCCAGCAGTTCGTCTAGGGAGTTTTACAATGAGCAGTTCTTC | CASSSSREFYNEQFF
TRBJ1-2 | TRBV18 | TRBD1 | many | TGTGCCAGCTCACCTCTCTTTTGGACAGGGGATTCCGGCTACACCTTC | CASSPLFWTGDSGYTF
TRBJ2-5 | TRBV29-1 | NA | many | TGCAGCGTCGCAGCTTTTGAGATAGAGACCCAGTACTTC | CSVAAFEIETQYF
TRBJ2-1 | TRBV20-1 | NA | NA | TGCAGTGCTGCCTGGGGGCCACTCGACCATGAGCAGTTCTTC | CSAAWGPLDHEQFF
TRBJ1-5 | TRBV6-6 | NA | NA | TGTGCCAGCAGTATGCGGAACAATCAGCCCCAGCATTTT | CASSMRNNQPQHF
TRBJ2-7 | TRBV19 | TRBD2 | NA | TGTGCCAGTAGCGCCGAGCGGGAGGATTCCCACGAGCAGTACTTC | CASSAEREDSHEQYF
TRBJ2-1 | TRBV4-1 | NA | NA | TGCGCCAGCAGCCAAGATCAGGGAGCCGCGTTGTTCTTC | CASSQDQGAALFF
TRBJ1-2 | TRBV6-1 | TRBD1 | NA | TGTGCCAGCAACCCCCCAGAGGACAGGGGCCACACCTTC | CASNPPEDRGHTF